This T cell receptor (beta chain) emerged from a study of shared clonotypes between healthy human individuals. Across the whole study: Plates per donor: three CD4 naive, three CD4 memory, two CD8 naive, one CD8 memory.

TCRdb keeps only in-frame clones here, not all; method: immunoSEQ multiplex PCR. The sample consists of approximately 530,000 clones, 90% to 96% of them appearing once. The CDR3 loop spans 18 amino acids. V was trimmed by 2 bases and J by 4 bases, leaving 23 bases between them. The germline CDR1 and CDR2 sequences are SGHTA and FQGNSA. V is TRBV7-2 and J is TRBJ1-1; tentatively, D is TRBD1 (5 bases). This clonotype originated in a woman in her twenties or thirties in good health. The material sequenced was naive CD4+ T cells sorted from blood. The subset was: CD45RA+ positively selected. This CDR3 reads CASSLSDSQGRAGTEAFF. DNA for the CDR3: TGTGCCAGCAGCTTATCAGACTCGCAAGGCAGGGCAGGCACTGAAGCTTTCTTT.